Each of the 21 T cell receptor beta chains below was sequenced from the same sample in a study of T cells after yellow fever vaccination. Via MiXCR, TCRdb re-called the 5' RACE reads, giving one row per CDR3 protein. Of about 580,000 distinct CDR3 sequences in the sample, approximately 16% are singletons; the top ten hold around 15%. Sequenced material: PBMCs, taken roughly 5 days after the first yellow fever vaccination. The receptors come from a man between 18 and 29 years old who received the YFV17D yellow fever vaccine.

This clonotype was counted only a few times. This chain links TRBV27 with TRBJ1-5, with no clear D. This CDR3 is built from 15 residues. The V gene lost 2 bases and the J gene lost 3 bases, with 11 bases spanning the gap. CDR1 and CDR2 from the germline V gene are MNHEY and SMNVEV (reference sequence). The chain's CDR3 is CASSLNGEFNQPQHF. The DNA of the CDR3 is TGTGCCAGCAGTTTAAATGGGGAGTTCAATCAGCCCCAGCATTTT.

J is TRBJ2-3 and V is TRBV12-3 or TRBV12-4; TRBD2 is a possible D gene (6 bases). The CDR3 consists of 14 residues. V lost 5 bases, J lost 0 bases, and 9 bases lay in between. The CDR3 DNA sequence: TGTGCCAGCAGTACCAGCGGGAGCACAGATACGCAGTATTTT. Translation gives CASSTSGSTDTQYF.

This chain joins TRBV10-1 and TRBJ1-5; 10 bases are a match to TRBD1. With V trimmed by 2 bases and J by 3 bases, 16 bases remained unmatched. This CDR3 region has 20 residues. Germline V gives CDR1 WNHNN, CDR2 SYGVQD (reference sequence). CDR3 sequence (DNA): TGCGCCAGCAGTGAGCCGGGGGACAGGGGATCCCCTTTCGCCAATCAGCCCCAGCATTTT. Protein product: CASSEPGDRGSPFANQPQHF.

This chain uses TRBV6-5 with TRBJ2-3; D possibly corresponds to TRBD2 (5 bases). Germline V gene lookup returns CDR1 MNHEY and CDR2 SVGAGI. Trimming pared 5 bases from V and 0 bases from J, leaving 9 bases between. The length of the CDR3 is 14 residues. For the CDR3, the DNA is TGTGCCAGCAGTGGACTGAGTAGCACAGATACGCAGTATTTT. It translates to CASSGLSSTDTQYF.

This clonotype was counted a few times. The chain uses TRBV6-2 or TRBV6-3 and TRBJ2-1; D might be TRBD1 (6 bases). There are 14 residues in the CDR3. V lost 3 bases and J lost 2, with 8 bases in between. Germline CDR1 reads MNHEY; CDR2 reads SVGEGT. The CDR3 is CASSYTGPYNEQFF. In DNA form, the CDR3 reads TGTGCCAGCAGTTATACAGGGCCCTACAATGAGCAGTTCTTC.

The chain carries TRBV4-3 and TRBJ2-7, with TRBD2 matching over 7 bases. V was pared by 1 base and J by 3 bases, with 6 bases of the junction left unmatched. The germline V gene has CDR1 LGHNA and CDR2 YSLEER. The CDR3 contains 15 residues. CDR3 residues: CASSQGETGGYEQYF. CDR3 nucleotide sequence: TGCGCCAGCAGCCAAGGGGAGACGGGGGGCTACGAGCAGTACTTC.

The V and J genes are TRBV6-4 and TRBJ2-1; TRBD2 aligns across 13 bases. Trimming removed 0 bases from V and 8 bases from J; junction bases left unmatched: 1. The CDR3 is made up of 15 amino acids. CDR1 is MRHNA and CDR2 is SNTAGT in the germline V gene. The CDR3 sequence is CASSDSLAGGHEQFF. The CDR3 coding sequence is TGTGCCAGCAGTGACTCACTAGCGGGGGGGCATGAGCAGTTCTTC.

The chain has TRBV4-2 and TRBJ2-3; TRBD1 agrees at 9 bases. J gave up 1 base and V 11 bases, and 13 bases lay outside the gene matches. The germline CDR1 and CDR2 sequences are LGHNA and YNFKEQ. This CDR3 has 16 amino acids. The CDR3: CAVSYRGLSGTDTQYF. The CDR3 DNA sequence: TGTGCCGTCTCTTACAGGGGGCTCTCTGGCACAGATACGCAGTATTTT.

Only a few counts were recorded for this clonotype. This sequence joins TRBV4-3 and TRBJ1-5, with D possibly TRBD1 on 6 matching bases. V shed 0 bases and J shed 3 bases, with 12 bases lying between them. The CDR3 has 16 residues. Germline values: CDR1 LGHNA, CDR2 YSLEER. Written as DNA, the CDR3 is TGCGCCAGCAGCCAAGAACCAGGGGCGAACAATCAGCCCCAGCATTTT. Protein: CASSQEPGANNQPQHF.

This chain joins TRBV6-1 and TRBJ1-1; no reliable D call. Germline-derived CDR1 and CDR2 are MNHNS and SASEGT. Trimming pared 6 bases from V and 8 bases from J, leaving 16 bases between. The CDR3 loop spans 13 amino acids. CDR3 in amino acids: CASSQDPETEAFF. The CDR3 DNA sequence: TGTGCCAGCAGCCAGGACCCCGAGACCGAAGCTTTCTTT.

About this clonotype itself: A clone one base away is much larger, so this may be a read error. The CDR3 DNA is TGCGCCAGCAGCCAAGATCCAGGGCCCTACGAGCAGTACTTC. Its protein product is CASSQDPGPYEQYF. The rearrangement links TRBV4-3 to TRBJ2-7; perhaps TRBD1 as D (5 bases). The CDR3 runs to 14 residues. CDR1 and CDR2 (germline): LGHNA, YSLEER. With 0 bases removed from V and 2 bases from J, the gap between germline ends came to 8 bases.

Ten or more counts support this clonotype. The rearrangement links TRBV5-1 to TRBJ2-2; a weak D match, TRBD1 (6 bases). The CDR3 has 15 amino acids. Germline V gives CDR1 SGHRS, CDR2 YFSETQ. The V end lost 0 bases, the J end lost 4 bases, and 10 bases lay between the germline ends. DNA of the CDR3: TGCGCCAGCAGCTTGGACAGGGTTATCACCGGGGAGCTGTTTTTT. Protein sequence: CASSLDRVITGELFF.

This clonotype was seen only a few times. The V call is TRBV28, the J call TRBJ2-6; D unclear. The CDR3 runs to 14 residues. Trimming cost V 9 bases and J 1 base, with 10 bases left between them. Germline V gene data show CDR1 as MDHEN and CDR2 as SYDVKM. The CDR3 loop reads CASLDRSGANVLTF. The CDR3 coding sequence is TGTGCCAGTCTCGACCGGTCTGGGGCCAACGTCCTGACTTTC.

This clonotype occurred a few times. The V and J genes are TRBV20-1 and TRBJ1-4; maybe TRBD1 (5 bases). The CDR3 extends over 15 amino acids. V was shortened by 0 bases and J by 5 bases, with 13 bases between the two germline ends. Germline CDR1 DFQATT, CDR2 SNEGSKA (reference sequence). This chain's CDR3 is CSARDPGTGNEKLFF. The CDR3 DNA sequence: TGCAGTGCTAGAGATCCAGGAACAGGCAATGAAAAACTGTTTTTT.

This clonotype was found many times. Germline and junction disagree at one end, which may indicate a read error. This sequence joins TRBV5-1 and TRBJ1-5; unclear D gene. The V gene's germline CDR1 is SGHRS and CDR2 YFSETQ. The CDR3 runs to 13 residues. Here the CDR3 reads CASSLDLNQPQHF. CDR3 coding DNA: TGTGCCAGCAGTTTAGACCTCAATCAGCCCCAGCATTTT.

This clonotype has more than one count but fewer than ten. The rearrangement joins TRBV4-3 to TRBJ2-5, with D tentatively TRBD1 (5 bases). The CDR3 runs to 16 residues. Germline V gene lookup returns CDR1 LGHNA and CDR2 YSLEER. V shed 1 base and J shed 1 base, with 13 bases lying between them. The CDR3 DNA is TGCGCCAGCAGCCAAGTACCTTGGACATCCCAAGAGACCCAGTACTTC. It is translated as CASSQVPWTSQETQYF.

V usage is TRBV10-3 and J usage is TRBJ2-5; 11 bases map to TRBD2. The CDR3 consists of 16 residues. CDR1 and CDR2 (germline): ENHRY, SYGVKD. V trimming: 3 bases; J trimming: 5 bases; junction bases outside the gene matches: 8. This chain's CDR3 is CAISDSGTSGGETQYF. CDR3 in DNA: TGTGCCATCAGTGACTCGGGGACTAGCGGTGGGGAGACCCAGTACTTC.

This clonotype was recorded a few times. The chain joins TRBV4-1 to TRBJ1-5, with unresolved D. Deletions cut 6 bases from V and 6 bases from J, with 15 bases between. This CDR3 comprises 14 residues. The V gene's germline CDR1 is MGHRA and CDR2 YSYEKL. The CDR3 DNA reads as TGCGCCAGCAGTGATGTCCAGTCGGGTCAGCCCCAGCATTTT. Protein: CASSDVQSGQPQHF.

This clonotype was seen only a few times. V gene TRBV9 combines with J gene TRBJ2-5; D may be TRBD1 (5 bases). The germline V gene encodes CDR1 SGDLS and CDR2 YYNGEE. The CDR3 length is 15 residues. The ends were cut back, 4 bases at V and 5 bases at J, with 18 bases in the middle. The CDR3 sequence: CASSPRWGKGETQYF. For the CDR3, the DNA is TGTGCCAGCAGCCCACGTTGGGGCAAGGGGGAGACCCAGTACTTC. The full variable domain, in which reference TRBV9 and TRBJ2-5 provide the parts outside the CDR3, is DSGVTQTPKHLITATGQRVTLRCSPRSGDLSVYWYQQSLDQGLQFLIQYYNGEERAKGNILERFSAQQFPDLHSELNLSSLELGDSALYFCASSPRWGKGETQYFGPGTRLLVL.

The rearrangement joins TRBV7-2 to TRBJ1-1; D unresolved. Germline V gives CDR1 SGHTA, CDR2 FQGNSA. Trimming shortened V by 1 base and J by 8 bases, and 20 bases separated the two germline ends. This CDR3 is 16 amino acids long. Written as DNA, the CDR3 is TGTGCCAGCAGCTTAGGCCCCGGGTTAATAATTGAGGAAGCTTTCTTT. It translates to CASSLGPGLIIEEAFF.

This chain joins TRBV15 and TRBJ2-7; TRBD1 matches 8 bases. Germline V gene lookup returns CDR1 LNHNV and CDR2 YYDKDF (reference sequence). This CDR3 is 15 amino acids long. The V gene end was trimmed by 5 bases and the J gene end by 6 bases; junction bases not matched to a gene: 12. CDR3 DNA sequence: TGTGCCACCAGCCCGGCCAGGGGGCGTCCCGTCGAGCAGTACTTC. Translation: CATSPARGRPVEQYF. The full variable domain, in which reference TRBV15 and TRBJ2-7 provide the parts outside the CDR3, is DAMVIQNPRYQVTQFGKPVTLSCSQTLNHNVMYWYQQKSSQAPKLLFHYYDKDFNNEADTPDNFQSRRPNTSFCFLDIRSPGLGDTAMYLCATSPARGRPVEQYFGPGTRLTVT.